These T cell receptor beta chains were read from a single sample in a study of shared clonotypes between healthy human individuals. Profiling relied on immunoSEQ multiplex PCR, and the TCRdb table lists in-frame clones only, not all of them. This table holds 2 million to 2.5 million clones, less than 95% found once. The source material was naive CD4+ T cells from PBMCs. The receptor source for this set is a man between 18 and 35 years old in good health. Some clones in this sample may be carry-over from other donors' samples. The CDR3 runs from the conserved cysteine through the conserved F or W. A D gene is named only where the DNA matches it firmly. The size entry is marked missing in some rows and otherwise reads once, few, many or a size class.

J gene | clone size | D gene | V gene | CDR3 DNA | CDR3 protein
TRBJ2-7 | - | - | TRBV11-2 | TGTGCCAGCAGCTTAGATCATGGGAGCTCCTACGAGCAGTACTTC | CASSLDHGSSYEQYF
TRBJ2-7 | few | - | TRBV7-3 | TGTGCCAGCAGCTTAGAGGGGCGGGAGCAGTACTTC | CASSLEGREQYF
TRBJ1-2 | - | - | TRBV20-1 | TGCGTAGCCGACACCAGTTATGGCTACACCTTC | CVADTSYGYTF
TRBJ2-7 | - | - | TRBV5-4 | TGTGCCAGCAGCTCGGTGGGGGGTTTCTACGAGCAGTACTTC | CASSSVGGFYEQYF
TRBJ2-4 | - | TRBD2 | TRBV29-1 | TGCAGCGTCACGACGGGGGGAAACATTCAGTACTTC | CSVTTGGNIQYF
TRBJ1-1 | - | - | TRBV27 | TGTGCCAGCAGTTTAGTAAGGAACACTGAAGCTTTCTTT | CASSLVRNTEAFF
TRBJ1-1 | - | - | TRBV5-8 | TGTGCCAGCAGCTTGCTCCCGAGAAACACTGAAGCTTTCTTT | CASSLLPRNTEAFF
TRBJ2-1 | - | TRBD2 | TRBV4-2 | TGTGCCAGCAGCCAGGTAGCGGGAGATTCTTTAGTCTCCTACAATGAGCAGTTCTTC | CASSQVAGDSLVSYNEQFF
TRBJ2-7 | - | TRBD2 | TRBV7-2 | TGTGCCAGCAGCCCGCAGTGGGGGGGGGACGAGCAGTACTTC | CASSPQWGGDEQYF
TRBJ1-4 | - | TRBD1 | TRBV7-9 | TGTGCCAGCAGCCCGACAGGGGGCCTTGGCGGAACTAATGAAAAACTGTTTTTT | CASSPTGGLGGTNEKLFF
TRBJ1-4 | - | - | TRBV5-1 | TGCGCCAGCAGCGAGGTAGCAACTAATGAAAAACTGTTTTTT | CASSEVATNEKLFF
TRBJ2-5 | - | - | TRBV20-1 | TGCAGTGCCATAAGGGGGGAGACCCAGTACTTC | CSAIRGETQYF
TRBJ2-7 | - | TRBD2 | TRBV28 | TGTGCCAGCAACCGTGGGAGGGCCTTTGCCCACGGGCAGTACTTC | CASNRGRAFAHGQYF
TRBJ1-6 | - | - | TRBV28 | TGTGCCAGCAGTCGCTCCTATAATTCACCCCTCCACTTT | CASSRSYNSPLHF
TRBJ2-7 | - | TRBD2 | TRBV27 | TGTGCCAGCAGTCCCCCGGTGACTAGCGGGAACTACGAGCAGTACTTC | CASSPPVTSGNYEQYF
TRBJ2-1 | - | TRBD2 | TRBV18 | TGTGCCAGCTCACCGGGACTAGCTAGGCACAATGAGCAGTTCTTC | CASSPGLARHNEQFF
TRBJ2-7 | - | TRBD2 | TRBV27 | TGTGCCAGCAAATTTAGCGGGAGTTATGACGAGCAGTACTTC | CASKFSGSYDEQYF
TRBJ2-7 | - | - | TRBV4-1 | TGCGCCAGCAGCCAAGAGCGGCCTCCAGGCGAGCAGTACTTC | CASSQERPPGEQYF
TRBJ2-3 | - | - | TRBV28 | TGTGCCAGCAGTCTCTCTAGCGGCACAGATACGCAGTATTTT | CASSLSSGTDTQYF
TRBJ2-1 | - | - | TRBV5-1 | TGCGCCAGCAGCTTGTTCAGGGGAGGAAGTGAGCAGTTCTTC | CASSLFRGGSEQFF
TRBJ1-3 | - | TRBD1 | TRBV18 | TGTGCCAGCTCACCACGGACAGGGGTGAAAGGAAACACCATATATTTT | CASSPRTGVKGNTIYF
TRBJ2-1 | - | TRBD1 | TRBV7-3 | TGTGCCAGCAGCCCCGGGACAGGGAGGAGGGGTGAGCAGTTCTTC | CASSPGTGRRGEQFF
TRBJ2-1 | - | - | TRBV21-1 | TGTGCCAGCACCCACCCGCCACGGTTCCGGGAGGGTGTCGGTTATGAGCAGTTCTTC | CASTHPPRFREGVGYEQFF
TRBJ1-2 | - | - | TRBV7-2 | TGTGCCAGCTATCCCCCGTCTGCGGCCTATGGCTACACCTTC | CASYPPSAAYGYTF
TRBJ2-3 | - | TRBD2 | TRBV28 | TGTGCCAGCAGTTTCCCTAGCGGGAGGGGCAACCCAGATACGCAGTATTTT | CASSFPSGRGNPDTQYF
TRBJ2-3 | - | TRBD2 | TRBV10-1 | TGCGCCAGCAGTGAGGAGGGAGCGGGAGGCACAGATACGCAGTATTTT | CASSEEGAGGTDTQYF
TRBJ2-3 | - | - | TRBV9 | TGTGCCAGCAGCGTAGCGCCAGCGGCGGGCACAGATACGCAGTATTTT | CASSVAPAAGTDTQYF
TRBJ2-5 | once | TRBD2 | TRBV5-1 | TGCGCCAGCAGCTCACCAGCGGGACCCCAAGAGACCCAGTACTTC | CASSSPAGPQETQYF
TRBJ2-7 | - | - | TRBV5-6 | TGTGCCAGCAGCTTACTCCGCGGAGACTCCTACGAGCAGTACTTC | CASSLLRGDSYEQYF
TRBJ1-2 | - | - | TRBV4-3 | TGCGCCAGCAGCTCTCCCGGGAACTATGGCTACACCTTC | CASSSPGNYGYTF
TRBJ2-5 | - | - | TRBV5-8 | TGTGCCAGCAGTCTTCAGGTCGGCCAAGAGACCCAGTACTTC | CASSLQVGQETQYF
TRBJ2-2 | - | TRBD1 | TRBV2 | TGTGCCAGCAGTGAGGGACAGGGCCGGGAGCTGTTTTTT | CASSEGQGRELFF
TRBJ2-5 | - | - | TRBV7-2 | TGTGCCAGCACCCCAACGGGGAATAGGGTAGAGACCCAGTACTTC | CASTPTGNRVETQYF
TRBJ2-3 | - | TRBD2 | TRBV19 | TGTGCCAGTAGTACCCCTAGCGGGAGTACAGATACGCAGTATTTT | CASSTPSGSTDTQYF
TRBJ1-3 | - | - | TRBV5-1 | TGCGCCAGCAGCTTGGGTGGAGGGCGCATCTACTCTGGAAACACCATATATTTT | CASSLGGGRIYSGNTIYF
TRBJ1-1 | - | - | TRBV5-6 | TGTGCCAGCAGCCAGCTAACAATACCGGGACACCAGAACACTGAAGCTTTCTTT | CASSQLTIPGHQNTEAFF
TRBJ2-7 | once | TRBD1 | TRBV6-1 | TGTGCCAGCAGAAGCCGGGACAGGGGCCACGAGCAGTACTTC | CASRSRDRGHEQYF
TRBJ1-2 | - | - | TRBV9 | TGTGCCAGCAGCGTAGCTCCGCAGAATCCCTATGGCTACACCTTC | CASSVAPQNPYGYTF
TRBJ1-1 | - | - | TRBV10-3 | TGTGCCATCAGGACAGGCATGAACACTGAAGCTTTCTTT | CAIRTGMNTEAFF
TRBJ2-2 | - | TRBD2 | TRBV9 | TGTGCCAGCAGCGTAGGACTAGCGGGAGCGTCCGGGGAGCTGTTTTTT | CASSVGLAGASGELFF
TRBJ1-4 | - | - | TRBV5-1 | TGCGCCAGCAGCTTGATGGGTGAAAAACTGTTTTTT | CASSLMGEKLFF
TRBJ1-5 | - | - | TRBV6-5 | TGTGCCAGCAGTTACTTCCGGGACAGCAATCAGCCCCAGCATTTT | CASSYFRDSNQPQHF